The 3 T cell receptor beta chains presented below share a single source sample, sequenced in a study of blood T cell repertoires in COVID-19. Using immunoSEQ multiplex PCR, the repertoire was profiled, and TCRdb retains in-frame clones only, with some absent. The sample yields fewer than 200,000 clones, around 85% seen once. The sample taken for sequencing was peripheral blood. These receptors were taken from a human donor with acute or convalescent COVID-19. The donor label of this sample is uncertain.

The V call is TRBV5-4, the J call TRBJ2-1, with TRBD2 identical over 7 bases. V dropped 3 bases and J dropped 1; count of bases not matched to a gene: 7. Germline V gives CDR1 SGHNT, CDR2 YYREEE (reference sequence). There are 16 residues in the CDR3. The CDR3 DNA is TGTGCCAGCAGCTGGGACGGGGGGACGTCCTACAATGAGCAGTTCTTC. It is translated as CASSWDGGTSYNEQFF.

This chain uses TRBV5-6 with TRBJ2-7, with TRBD1 identical over 7 bases. The V gene's germline CDR1 is SGHDT and CDR2 YYEEEE. V lost 3 bases and J lost 4; bases outside the gene matches: 7. CDR3 length: 14 residues. CDR3 nucleotides: TGTGCCAGCAGCTACCGGGGACAGAAGTACGAGCAGTACTTC. Its protein is CASSYRGQKYEQYF.

The chain combines TRBV6-6 with TRBJ1-5, with D unresolved. Per germline, CDR1 MNHNY and CDR2 SVGAGI (reference sequence). Trimming cost V 9 bases and J 0 bases, with 12 bases left between them. CDR3 length: 14 residues. The CDR3 region has the DNA TGTGCCAGTAAGAGACAAAATAGCAATCAGCCCCAGCATTTT. Translating it yields CASKRQNSNQPQHF.